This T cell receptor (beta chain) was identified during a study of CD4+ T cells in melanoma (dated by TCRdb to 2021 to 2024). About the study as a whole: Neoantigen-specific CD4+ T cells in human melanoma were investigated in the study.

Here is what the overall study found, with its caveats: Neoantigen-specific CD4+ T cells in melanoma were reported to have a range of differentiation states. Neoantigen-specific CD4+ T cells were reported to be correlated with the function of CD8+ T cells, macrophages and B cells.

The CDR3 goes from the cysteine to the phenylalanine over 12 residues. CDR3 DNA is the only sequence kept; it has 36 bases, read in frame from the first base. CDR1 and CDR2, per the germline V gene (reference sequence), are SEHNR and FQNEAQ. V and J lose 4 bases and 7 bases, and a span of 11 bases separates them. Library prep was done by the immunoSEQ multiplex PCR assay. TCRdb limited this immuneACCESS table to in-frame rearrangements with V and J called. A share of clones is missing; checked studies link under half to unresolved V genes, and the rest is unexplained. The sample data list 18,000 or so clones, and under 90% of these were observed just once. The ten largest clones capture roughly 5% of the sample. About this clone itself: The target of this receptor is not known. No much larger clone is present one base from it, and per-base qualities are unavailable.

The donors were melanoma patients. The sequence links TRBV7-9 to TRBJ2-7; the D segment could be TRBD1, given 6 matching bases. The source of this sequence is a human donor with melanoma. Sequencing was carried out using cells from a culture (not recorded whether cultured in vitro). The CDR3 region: CASSSQGREQYF. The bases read TGTGCCAGCAGCTCCCAGGGGAGAGAGCAGTACTTC.